This T cell receptor beta chain was captured by sequencing in a study of monozygotic twins with inflammatory bowel disease. General study results and limits: The study found lower TCRbeta diversity (inverse Simpson) in IBD patients than in healthy co-twins. Researchers report that IBD patients shared fewer clonotypes with others than healthy twins, especially amid disease activity.

CDR3 length equals 16 residues. Germline V gene data show CDR1 as KGHSH and CDR2 as LQKENI. Reprocessing the 5' RACE reads, TCRdb reports a single entry for every CDR3 protein and omits DNA. The repertoire table contains some 200,000 distinct CDR3 sequences. For this clonotype: Its antigen remains unidentified.

The gene calls are TRBV18 and TRBJ2-5; TCRdb's D call of TRBD2 is untestable without DNA. The receptor comes from a human donor with ulcerative colitis or Crohn's disease, or a healthy co-twin of an affected twin (not recorded which). Sequencing was carried out using blood. The CDR3 here is CASSPGGSGLRATQYF.